The 28 T cell receptor beta chains reported below all come from one sample, sequenced in a study of blood T cells in healthy people across ages. A second PCR of about 7 to 11 cycles used a sample-barcoded 5' primer and a J-beta primer mix. Each CDR3 protein gets one entry after TCRdb re-called the 5' RACE reads with MiXCR. The sample includes more than 500,000 distinct CDR3 sequences, about 26% of them seen just once. These records were also assigned to another study, of T cells of mothers and their children.

Specimen: blood. Receptor source: a boy aged 2 to 10 in good health.

This clonotype has just a few counts. The chain links TRBV7-9 to TRBJ2-7; 9 bases map to TRBD2. CDR1 is SEHNR, CDR2 FQNEAQ, per germline (reference sequence). The CDR3 is 15 residues long. V lost 6 bases to trimming and J lost 6 bases; unmatched junction nucleotides: 12. The CDR3 protein is CASRPAASGIIEQYF. In DNA form, the CDR3 reads TGTGCCAGCAGACCAGCGGCTAGCGGGATTATCGAGCAGTACTTC.

This clonotype has more than one count but fewer than ten. The V call is TRBV10-3, the J call TRBJ2-2; TRBD1 matches at 7 bases. V lost 5 bases, J lost 1 base, and 4 bases stayed unmatched. CDR1 is ENHRY and CDR2 is SYGVKD in the germline V gene. This CDR3 has 15 amino acids. In nucleotides, the CDR3 is TGTGCCATCAGTCCGGGACAGCTGAACACCGGGGAGCTGTTTTTT. This codes for CAISPGQLNTGELFF.

V gene TRBV6-6 combines with J gene TRBJ2-5; 9 nucleotides align to TRBD1. The trim removed 6 bases at V and 9 bases at J, leaving 11 bases unmatched. The CDR3 loop spans 14 amino acids. Germline values: CDR1 MNHNY, CDR2 SVGAGI (reference sequence). The CDR3 region has the DNA TGTGCCAGCAGCGTAGGAAGACAGGGGGGGGCCCAGTACTTC. Residues: CASSVGRQGGAQYF.

V usage is TRBV7-2 and J usage is TRBJ2-5; D is ambiguous. In germline, CDR1 is SGHTA, CDR2 FQGNSA. The CDR3 has 14 residues. The V gene lost 2 bases and the J gene lost 5 bases, with 12 bases spanning the gap. This CDR3 is CASSLLGPRETQYF. The CDR3 DNA is TGTGCCAGCAGCTTATTAGGACCCCGGGAGACCCAGTACTTC.

This CDR3 reads CASRARGARNEKLFF. The DNA for the CDR3 is TGTGCCAGCAGGGCCCGGGGGGCTCGGAATGAAAAACTGTTTTTT. This chain links TRBV6-1 with TRBJ1-4, with D maybe TRBD1 (6 bases). Trimming took 6 bases from V and 5 from J, leaving 16 bases between them. Germline-derived CDR1 and CDR2 are MNHNS and SASEGT. This CDR3 has 15 residues.

This clonotype was recorded a few times. The CDR3 is CASSPGGQNTEAFF. Here the CDR3 DNA reads TGTGCCAGCTCTCCAGGGGGTCAGAACACTGAAGCTTTCTTT. The rearrangement joins TRBV18 to TRBJ1-1, with 7 bases fitting TRBD1. V was clipped by 6 bases and J by 1 base; unmatched bases: 5. The CDR3 covers 14 residues. Germline assignment: CDR1 KGHSH and CDR2 LQKENI.

This clonotype was recorded at least ten times. The chain uses TRBV3-1 and TRBJ1-6; TRBD1 agrees at 7 bases. This CDR3 comprises 17 residues. With V trimmed by 8 bases and J by 0 bases, 10 bases remained unmatched. Germline V gene data show CDR1 as LGHDT and CDR2 as YNNKEL (reference sequence). This CDR3 is CASATAGGPSYNSPLHF. The CDR3, as DNA: TGTGCCAGCGCAACGGCAGGGGGACCCTCCTATAATTCACCCCTCCACTTT.

This clonotype turned up a few times. The genes are TRBV6-1 and TRBJ1-5; no clear D gene. Looked up from germline, CDR1 is MNHNS and CDR2 is SASEGT. This CDR3 contains 8 residues. Trimming cost V 10 bases and J 12 bases, with 7 bases left between them. This CDR3 is CATNYQHF. Written as DNA, the CDR3 is TGTGCCACCAACTACCAGCATTTT.

This clonotype was recorded a few times. The V gene is TRBV5-1, the J gene TRBJ1-6; D is unclear. Germline V gives CDR1 SGHRS, CDR2 YFSETQ. This CDR3 spans 16 amino acids. The germline V and J ends were trimmed by 0 bases and 3 bases, with 10 bases remaining between them. Here the CDR3 reads CASSLVGRNYNSPLHF. The CDR3 DNA reads as TGCGCCAGCAGCTTGGTTGGACGGAACTATAATTCACCCCTCCACTTT.

The sample holds a few counts of this clonotype. The V gene is TRBV4-1, the J gene TRBJ2-3, with a possible D match to TRBD2 (6 bases). Between the trimmed V and J ends, which lost 4 bases and 4 bases, there was a span of 21 bases. This CDR3 spans 17 amino acids. Germline-derived CDR1 and CDR2 are MGHRA and YSYEKL. Here the CDR3 DNA reads TGCGCCAGCAGCCCTTTCCCCTTTCGGGGGATGGCAGATACGCAGTATTTT. Its protein product is CASSPFPFRGMADTQYF.

This clonotype has just a few counts. The chain is built from TRBV12-3 or TRBV12-4 and TRBJ2-2; maybe TRBD1 (5 bases). The CDR3 is 14 residues long. V was pared by 6 bases and J by 6 bases, with 14 bases between. CDR3 residues: CASSWGLRPGELFF. In nucleotides, the CDR3 is TGTGCCAGCAGCTGGGGCCTGAGGCCCGGGGAGCTGTTTTTT.

This chain links TRBV10-3 with TRBJ2-7, with D unclear. Trimming left V 0 bases short and J 2 bases short, with 8 bases between. This CDR3 comprises 14 residues. Germline CDR1 ENHRY, CDR2 SYGVKD. As DNA, the CDR3 is TGTGCCATCAGTGAGTCGTACGGGCCCTACGAGCAGTACTTC. This translates into CAISESYGPYEQYF.

This clonotype has a handful of counts. The gene calls are TRBV7-9 and TRBJ1-5, with TRBD1 matching 9 bases. The CDR3 contains 14 residues. The V and J ends lost 4 bases and 6 bases, in that order; junction bases with no gene match: 4. Per the germline V gene, CDR1 is SEHNR and CDR2 is FQNEAQ (reference sequence). The CDR3 DNA sequence: TGTGCCAGCAGCTCTGGACAGGGGTCTCAGCCCCAGCATTTT. It yields the protein CASSSGQGSQPQHF.

The V and J genes are TRBV5-1 and TRBJ2-2, with D hard to call. Per germline, CDR1 SGHRS and CDR2 YFSETQ. V shed 7 bases and J shed 6 bases, with 10 bases lying between them. This CDR3 spans 12 amino acids. CDR3 sequence reads: CASAYQPGELFF. The CDR3 DNA reads as TGCGCCAGCGCCTACCAGCCCGGGGAGCTGTTTTTT.

This clonotype was seen ten or more times. The chain combines TRBV7-9 with TRBJ1-2; TRBD1 is a possible D gene (5 bases). Trimming cost V 0 bases and J 4 bases, with 9 bases left between them. The germline CDR1 and CDR2 sequences are SEHNR and FQNEAQ (reference sequence). The CDR3 runs 14 residues. This CDR3 reads CASSLAGDGYGYTF. The CDR3 DNA reads TGTGCCAGCAGCTTAGCAGGGGACGGCTATGGCTACACCTTC.

This sequence joins TRBV4-3 and TRBJ2-3; tentative D call: TRBD1 (6 bases). Germline V gene sequence: CDR1 LGHNA, CDR2 YSLEER. The CDR3 totals 15 residues. The germline V and J ends were trimmed by 1 base and 2 bases, with 10 bases remaining between them. CDR3 amino acids: CASSQAGTYTDTQYF. DNA of the CDR3: TGCGCCAGCAGCCAAGCTGGGACATACACAGATACGCAGTATTTT.

The V gene is TRBV20-1, the J gene TRBJ2-1; D perhaps matches TRBD1 (5 bases). The CDR3 has 15 amino acids. V was cut by 0 bases and J by 10 bases, with 19 bases left in between. Germline V lookup: CDR1 DFQATT, CDR2 SNEGSKA (reference sequence). CDR3 sequence: CSARDWATSQGEQFF. CDR3 sequence (DNA): TGCAGTGCTAGAGACTGGGCAACATCTCAGGGCGAGCAGTTCTTC.

There are a few counts of this clonotype. This sequence joins TRBV9 and TRBJ2-1; either TRBD1 or TRBD2 may fit D (5 bases each). This CDR3 is 15 amino acids long. CDR1 is SGDLS and CDR2 is YYNGEE in the germline V gene. V was pared by 3 bases and J by 2 bases, with 12 bases between. CDR3 region: CASSAVRGPYNEQFF. The CDR3 nucleotides are TGTGCCAGCAGCGCGGTGAGGGGCCCCTACAATGAGCAGTTCTTC. The whole variable domain, filled in from reference TRBV9 and TRBJ2-1, reads DSGVTQTPKHLITATGQRVTLRCSPRSGDLSVYWYQQSLDQGLQFLIQYYNGEERAKGNILERFSAQQFPDLHSELNLSSLELGDSALYFCASSAVRGPYNEQFFGPGTRLTVL.

The chain links TRBV20-1 to TRBJ1-2, with no clear D. Trimming removed 1 base at V and 2 bases at J, with 8 bases between. The CDR3 sequence is 13 residues long. Germline-derived CDR1 and CDR2 are DFQATT and SNEGSKA (reference sequence). CDR3 nucleotide sequence: TGCAGTGCTAGAGGCCCGGGAAACTATGGCTACACCTTC. It translates to CSARGPGNYGYTF.

The rearrangement uses TRBV5-1 and TRBJ2-7; 10 bases map to TRBD1. The CDR3 loop spans 17 amino acids. The junction had 13 bases not matched to a gene; V was cut back by 4 bases and J by 3 bases. CDR1 and CDR2 (germline): SGHRS, YFSETQ. The CDR3 here is CASSPVTTGTGVYEQYF. DNA of the CDR3: TGCGCCAGCAGCCCCGTAACGACCGGGACAGGGGTCTACGAGCAGTACTTC.

The chain links TRBV29-1 to TRBJ2-7; D remains ambiguous. The CDR3 spans 12 residues. V shed 4 bases and J shed 3 bases, with 10 bases lying between them. Germline V gene lookup returns CDR1 SQVTM and CDR2 ANQGSEA. This CDR3 reads CSVGSGNYEQYF. CDR3 nucleotides: TGCAGCGTTGGATCAGGAAACTACGAGCAGTACTTC.

This clonotype was counted only a few times. The chain uses TRBV28 and TRBJ2-5, with D perhaps being TRBD1 or TRBD2 (6 bases each). The DNA end is more similar to TRBJ2-7, so the J call may be wrong. This CDR3 spans 13 amino acids. Germline V gives CDR1 MDHEN, CDR2 SYDVKM. The CDR3 is CASSLRGRYEQYF. CDR3 coding DNA: TGTGCCAGCAGTTTACGGGGGCGTTACGAGCAGTACTTC.

This clonotype was found a few times. The chain carries TRBV6-1 and TRBJ2-5; 9 nucleotides align to TRBD1. The DNA end lines up better with TRBJ2-7; the J call may be wrong. Germline V gene sequence: CDR1 MNHNS, CDR2 SASEGT. The CDR3 sequence is 14 residues long. In DNA form, the CDR3 reads TGTGCCAGCAGTGAAGGGGGACAGGGCTACGAGCAGTACTTC. Protein product: CASSEGGQGYEQYF.

The chain carries TRBV21-1 and TRBJ1-6; the table's D call, TRBD1, has no DNA check behind it. TRBV21-1 is flagged as a pseudogene. The CDR3 is 19 residues long. CDR3 region: CASSKALRQRANRDSPLHF. CDR3 nucleotide sequence: TGTGCCAGCAGCAAAGCGCTGAGACAGCGGGCGAATCGGGATTCACCCCTCCACTTT.

This rearrangement joins TRBV19 to TRBJ2-6; no firm D call. The CDR3 totals 13 residues. Germline assignment: CDR1 LNHDA and CDR2 SQIVND (reference sequence). The V end was cut by 5 bases, the J end by 1 base, with 3 bases between. This CDR3 is CASSWSGANVLTF. The DNA of the CDR3 is TGTGCCAGTAGTTGGTCTGGGGCCAACGTCCTGACTTTC.

This clonotype was observed a handful of times. One end of the junction fails to match germline, which may point to a read error. The chain carries TRBV7-9 and TRBJ2-5; possibly TRBD1 for D (5 bases). The CDR3 length is 12 residues. Per the germline V gene, CDR1 is SEHNR and CDR2 is FQNEAQ (reference sequence). The CDR3 protein is CASSQGATQEFF. The CDR3 DNA reads TGTGCCAGCAGCCAAGGGGCGACACAGGAGTTCTTC.

This clonotype was seen more than once but under ten times. This chain joins TRBV6-5 and TRBJ2-1, with D unclear. Germline CDR1 and CDR2: MNHEY and SVGAGI. Deletions cut 10 bases from V and 4 bases from J, with 17 bases between. The CDR3 runs to 14 residues. The CDR3 is CATSLAQHYNEQFF. In DNA form, the CDR3 reads TGTGCCACCTCCCTGGCTCAGCATTACAATGAGCAGTTCTTC.

This chain connects TRBV20-1 to TRBJ2-2, with 8 bases fitting TRBD2. In germline, CDR1 is DFQATT, CDR2 SNEGSKA (reference sequence). This CDR3 has 16 amino acids. The V segment lost 0 bases and the J segment 4 bases; nucleotides outside the gene matches: 7. CDR3 in amino acids: CSARDGTSGLTGELFF. CDR3 nucleotides: TGCAGTGCTAGAGATGGAACTAGCGGACTCACCGGGGAGCTGTTTTTT.